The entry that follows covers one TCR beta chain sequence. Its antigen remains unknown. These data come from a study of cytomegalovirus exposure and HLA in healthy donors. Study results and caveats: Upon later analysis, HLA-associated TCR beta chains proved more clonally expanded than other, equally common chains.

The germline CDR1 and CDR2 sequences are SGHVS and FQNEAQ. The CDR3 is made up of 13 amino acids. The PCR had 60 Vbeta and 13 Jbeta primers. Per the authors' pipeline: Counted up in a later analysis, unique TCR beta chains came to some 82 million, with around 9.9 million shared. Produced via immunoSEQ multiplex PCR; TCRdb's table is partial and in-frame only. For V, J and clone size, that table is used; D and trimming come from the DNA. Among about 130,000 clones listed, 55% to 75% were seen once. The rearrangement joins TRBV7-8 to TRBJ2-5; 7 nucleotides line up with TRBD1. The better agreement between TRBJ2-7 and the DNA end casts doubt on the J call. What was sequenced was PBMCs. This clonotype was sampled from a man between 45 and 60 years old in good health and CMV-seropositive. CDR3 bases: TGTGCCAGCAGCCGTGACAGGGCCCACGAGCAGTACTTC. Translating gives CASSRDRAHEQYF.